This T cell receptor (beta chain) came from a study of cytomegalovirus exposure and HLA in healthy donors. Despite likely unrecorded immune exposures, the donors were nominally healthy at the time of sampling. Germline values: CDR1 SGHRS, CDR2 YFSETQ. The CDR3 sequence is 14 residues long. The V end was cut by 2 bases, the J end by 5 bases, with 11 bases between. The study ran its PCR with 60 Vbeta and 13 Jbeta primers. Under the authors' procedure: Later reanalysis found 80 million or so unique TCR beta chains, some 10 million of them shared. Profiled with immunoSEQ multiplex PCR; TCRdb holds only in-frame clones, not every one. V and J calls and clone size are as listed in that table; D and trimming were resolved from the DNA. The sample includes about 140,000 clones, more than 65% of them seen just once.

The source is a woman in her twenties or thirties in good health and CMV-seronegative. The sequencing sample was made of PBMCs. The chain carries TRBV5-1 and TRBJ2-1; D is uncertain. In DNA form, the CDR3 reads TGCGCCAGCAGCTTCCTCTGGCCCAACAATGAGCAGTTCTTC. This encodes CASSFLWPNNEQFF.